The text below deals with one T cell receptor beta chain. As yet, its antigen is unknown. This specimen belongs to a study of shared clonotypes between healthy human individuals. For the study at large: CD4 naive and CD4 memory each took three plates per donor, while CD8 naive took two and CD8 memory one. Study findings and constraints: Naive CD4 clonotype sharing across several donors was approximately 5%.

CD8 cells classed as naive were CD45RO-negative and positively selected for CCR7, excluding terminally differentiated effector memory CD45RA+ cells. Germline CDR1 reads KGHSH; CDR2 reads LQKENI. V lost 0 bases to trimming and J lost 9 bases, with 12 bases between them. The CDR3 totals 14 residues. Assay used: immunoSEQ multiplex PCR; TCRdb lists only in-frame clones, some missing. The sample has about 2.1 million clones; around 95% are singletons. This sequence was found in a man younger than 30 in good health. Some clones in this sample may be carry-over from other donors' samples. The sequenced sample consisted of naive CD8+ T cells from PBMCs. The chain carries TRBV18 and TRBJ2-1; a possible D gene is TRBD1 (5 bases). CDR3 DNA: TGTGCCAGCTCACCACCGAAGGACATCCGTGAGCAGTTCTTC. Translated, it gives CASSPPKDIREQFF.